The rows below give T cell receptor beta chains drawn from one sample of a study of shared clonotypes between healthy human individuals. Clones were read by immunoSEQ multiplex PCR, and TCRdb kept only the in-frame ones, dropping some. The table has some 2.4 million clones, roughly 93% seen once. The sample comprised naive CD4+ T cells from PBMCs. These receptors all come from a young man in good health. Some clones in this sample may be carry-over from other donors' samples. CDR3s include the opening cysteine and the closing phenylalanine or tryptophan. A D gene is named only where the DNA matches it firmly. Expanded clones get a size class; other rows say once, few or many, or leave the size out.

j_gene: TRBJ1-1
d_gene: -
abundance: once
v_gene: TRBV27
CDR3nt: TGTGCCAGCAGTTCGTCTTCAATTGGGACTTGGGGCACTGAAGCTTTCTTT
CDR3aa: CASSSSSIGTWGTEAFF

j_gene: TRBJ2-1
d_gene: TRBD2
abundance: -
v_gene: TRBV6-5
CDR3nt: TGTGCCAGCAGTTACGTTCTAGCGGCGTACAATGAGCAGTTCTTC
CDR3aa: CASSYVLAAYNEQFF

j_gene: TRBJ2-7
d_gene: TRBD1
abundance: -
v_gene: TRBV27
CDR3nt: TGTGCCAGCAGCCACCGGGACAGCCGCTACGAGCAGTACTTC
CDR3aa: CASSHRDSRYEQYF

j_gene: TRBJ2-1
d_gene: -
abundance: -
v_gene: TRBV11-2
CDR3nt: TGTGCCAGCAGCTTAGGGCTAGCGCGAGCGAATGAGCAGTTCTTC
CDR3aa: CASSLGLARANEQFF

j_gene: TRBJ2-1
d_gene: -
abundance: once
v_gene: TRBV7-3
CDR3nt: TGTGCCAGCAGCTTAGGTAGGGGTAGCGGATCCTACAATGAGCAGTTCTTC
CDR3aa: CASSLGRGSGSYNEQFF

j_gene: TRBJ2-7
d_gene: TRBD2
abundance: -
v_gene: TRBV5-1
CDR3nt: TGCGCCAGCAGCTTGAGCGGGAATAGCCCCGAGCAGTACTTC
CDR3aa: CASSLSGNSPEQYF

j_gene: TRBJ1-2
d_gene: -
abundance: -
v_gene: TRBV6-1
CDR3nt: TGTGCCAGCAGTGAATACCAGGGGAGCTATGGCTACACCTTC
CDR3aa: CASSEYQGSYGYTF

j_gene: TRBJ1-4
d_gene: -
abundance: -
v_gene: TRBV28
CDR3nt: TGTGCCAGCAGCGACGCCTGGGGAGGTGAAAAACTGTTTTTT
CDR3aa: CASSDAWGGEKLFF

j_gene: TRBJ2-3
d_gene: TRBD2
abundance: -
v_gene: TRBV5-1
CDR3nt: TGCGCCAGCAAAGTTCCTAGCGGGAGTGGAGATACGCAGTATTTT
CDR3aa: CASKVPSGSGDTQYF

j_gene: TRBJ1-5
d_gene: TRBD1
abundance: -
v_gene: TRBV28
CDR3nt: TGTGCCAGCAGTTCGGCAGGGGGCTATCAGCCCCAGCATTTT
CDR3aa: CASSSAGGYQPQHF

j_gene: TRBJ2-1
d_gene: TRBD1
abundance: -
v_gene: TRBV5-1
CDR3nt: TGCGCCAGCCGGCAGACAGGGGGAGGCAATGAGCAGTTCTTC
CDR3aa: CASRQTGGGNEQFF

j_gene: TRBJ2-1
d_gene: -
abundance: once
v_gene: TRBV12-5
CDR3nt: TGTGCTTTAGACCATGAGCAGTTCTTC
CDR3aa: CALDHEQFF

j_gene: TRBJ1-1
d_gene: -
abundance: -
v_gene: TRBV28
CDR3nt: TGTGCCAGCAGCGCCGGGGACACCGAGCGCTTATACACTGAAGCTTTCTTT
CDR3aa: CASSAGDTERLYTEAFF

j_gene: TRBJ2-3
d_gene: -
abundance: -
v_gene: TRBV2
CDR3nt: TGTGCCAGCAGTGAAAACCGGGGCGCTAGCACAGATACGCAGTATTTT
CDR3aa: CASSENRGASTDTQYF

j_gene: TRBJ1-5
d_gene: -
abundance: -
v_gene: TRBV28
CDR3nt: TGTGCCAGCATCCGGTTTTGGAGCAATCAGCCCCAGCATTTT
CDR3aa: CASIRFWSNQPQHF

j_gene: TRBJ1-2
d_gene: TRBD1
abundance: -
v_gene: TRBV5-1
CDR3nt: TGCGCCAGCAGGGTCGGCTCTGGGACAGGGGATGGCTACACCTTC
CDR3aa: CASRVGSGTGDGYTF

j_gene: TRBJ2-5
d_gene: TRBD2
abundance: -
v_gene: TRBV18
CDR3nt: TGTGCCAGCTCAGCCCGGGAGCGGGAGGGCCGAGAGACCCAGTACTTC
CDR3aa: CASSAREREGRETQYF

j_gene: TRBJ2-5
d_gene: -
abundance: -
v_gene: TRBV7-2
CDR3nt: TGTGCCAGCAGCTTACAGGGTTATAGGGAGACCCAGTACTTC
CDR3aa: CASSLQGYRETQYF

j_gene: TRBJ1-5
d_gene: -
abundance: -
v_gene: TRBV25-1
CDR3nt: TGTGCCAGCAGCCCCTCGGGATCTAATCAGCCCCAGCATTTT
CDR3aa: CASSPSGSNQPQHF

j_gene: TRBJ1-1
d_gene: -
abundance: -
v_gene: TRBV28
CDR3nt: TGTGCCAGCAGTTTTGGCGAGCGTGAAGCTTTCTTT
CDR3aa: CASSFGEREAFF

j_gene: TRBJ1-2
d_gene: TRBD1
abundance: -
v_gene: TRBV6-1
CDR3nt: TGTGCCAGCAGTGAGGTTGGTTTCAGGACAGGGTACTATGGCTACACCTTC
CDR3aa: CASSEVGFRTGYYGYTF

j_gene: TRBJ1-1
d_gene: TRBD1
abundance: -
v_gene: TRBV27
CDR3nt: TGTGCCAGCAGTCCGGACAGGAGGGGCACTGAAGCTTTCTTT
CDR3aa: CASSPDRRGTEAFF

j_gene: TRBJ2-1
d_gene: -
abundance: -
v_gene: TRBV20-1
CDR3nt: TGCAGTGGGAGGGGCAATGAGCAGTTCTTC
CDR3aa: CSGRGNEQFF

j_gene: TRBJ1-1
d_gene: TRBD1
abundance: -
v_gene: TRBV9
CDR3nt: TGTGCCAGCAGCTTAGACAGGGATTTAACTGAAGCTTTCTTT
CDR3aa: CASSLDRDLTEAFF

j_gene: TRBJ2-1
d_gene: -
abundance: -
v_gene: TRBV11-3
CDR3nt: TGTGCCAGCAGCGGGCCGATCTCGGACGAGCAGTTCTTC
CDR3aa: CASSGPISDEQFF

j_gene: TRBJ2-3
d_gene: -
abundance: -
v_gene: TRBV7-2
CDR3nt: TGTGCCAGCAGCGTATTTGGTTACGATACGCAGTATTTT
CDR3aa: CASSVFGYDTQYF

j_gene: TRBJ2-5
d_gene: TRBD2
abundance: -
v_gene: TRBV5-1
CDR3nt: TGCGCCAGCAGCCAGGGACTAGCGGCCTACCAAGAGACCCAGTACTTC
CDR3aa: CASSQGLAAYQETQYF

j_gene: TRBJ2-3
d_gene: TRBD2
abundance: -
v_gene: TRBV6-6
CDR3nt: TGTGCCAGCATCGAGGTAGCGGGCCGCACAGATACGCAGTATTTT
CDR3aa: CASIEVAGRTDTQYF

j_gene: TRBJ1-4
d_gene: TRBD1
abundance: -
v_gene: TRBV28
CDR3nt: TGTGCCAGCAGTTTGAGGACAGGGAATGAAAAACTGTTTTTT
CDR3aa: CASSLRTGNEKLFF